These 8 T cell receptor beta chains came from one sample sequenced in a study of PD-L1 blockade in urothelial cancer (dated 2017 in TCRdb). The library was produced with the immunoSEQ multiplex PCR assay. Here the immuneACCESS table is served through TCRdb, limited to in-frame sequences with V and J called. Missing clones are a known gap in these copies; in checked studies unresolved V genes cover under half, and the rest lacks a known reason. This sample lists about 91,000 clones; approximately 91% were detected once. The ten largest make up 8% to 9.5% of the sample. The sample consisted of PBMCs, taken around atezolizumab (anti-PD-L1) treatment. The source of these receptors is a man in his sixties with urothelial cancer.

The chain joins TRBV5-1 to TRBJ2-3; 9 nucleotides agree with TRBD2. J was trimmed by 4 bases and V by 1 base; bases with no gene match: 4. CDR1 and CDR2 from the germline V gene are SGHRS and YFSETQ. The CDR3 runs 15 residues. As DNA, the CDR3 is TGCGCCAGCAGCTTGAGTGGCGGGAGGGCAGATACGCAGTATTTT. Its translation: CASSLSGGRADTQYF. The whole variable domain, remainder taken from reference TRBV5-1 and TRBJ2-3, is KAGVTQTPRYLIKTRGQQVTLSCSPISGHRSVSWYQQTPGQGLQFLFEYFSETQRNKGNFPGRFSGRQFSNSRSEMNVSTLELGDSALYLCASSLSGGRADTQYFGPGTRLTVL.

The rearrangement joins TRBV9 to TRBJ2-7, with 10 bases identical to TRBD1. Per germline, CDR1 SGDLS and CDR2 YYNGEE. The length of the CDR3 is 15 residues. The junction had 4 bases not matched to a gene; V was cut back by 2 bases and J by 2 bases. CDR3 loop: CASSVGQGNTYEQYF. CDR3 sequence (DNA): TGTGCCAGCAGCGTGGGACAGGGGAACACCTACGAGCAGTACTTC.

The J gene is TRBJ2-7, the V gene TRBV5-4, with D perhaps matching TRBD1 (7 bases). The germline V gene has CDR1 SGHNT and CDR2 YYREEE (reference sequence). Trimming pared 3 bases from V and 0 bases from J, leaving 10 bases between. The CDR3 extends over 14 amino acids. The DNA for the CDR3 is TGTGCCAGCAGCTCAGGGGGGAACTCCTACGAGCAGTACTTC. It translates to CASSSGGNSYEQYF.

This clone was counted only a few times. This chain connects TRBV7-3 to TRBJ2-6; D unresolved. Trimming removed 5 bases from V and 0 bases from J, with 8 bases in between. CDR3 length: 15 residues. In germline, CDR1 is SGHTA, CDR2 FQGTGA. The CDR3 protein is CASSHRASGANVLTF. The CDR3 DNA is TGTGCCAGCAGCCACAGAGCCTCTGGGGCCAACGTCCTGACTTTC.

The rearrangement uses TRBV21-1 and TRBJ2-7; TRBD1 reflects the table's D call only, with no check against the DNA. TRBV21-1 is a pseudogene. This CDR3 is built from 16 residues. The CDR3 DNA is TGTGCCAGCAGCAAAAGAATAGCACAGGGGTGTTACGAGCAGTACTTC. Amino acids: CASSKRIAQGCYEQYF.

CDR3 in amino acids: CSVDTPETQYF. CDR3 nucleotides: TGCAGCGTTGACACTCCGGAGACCCAGTACTTC. This sequence joins TRBV29-1 and TRBJ2-5, with D unresolved. Germline CDR1 and CDR2: SQVTM and ANQGSEA. Trimming left V 3 bases short and J 5 bases short, with 7 bases between. This CDR3 comprises 11 residues.

This chain links TRBV2 with TRBJ2-5; D gene ambiguous. V was cut by 3 bases and J by 5 bases, with 10 bases left in between. The germline CDR1 and CDR2 sequences are SNHLY and FYNNEI. The CDR3 is 13 residues long. In DNA, the CDR3 is TGTGCCAGCAGTGACCAAGCTGCGGAGACCCAGTACTTC. This translates into CASSDQAAETQYF.

The chain links TRBV5-1 to TRBJ1-6; 9 bases match TRBD1. Germline CDR1 is SGHRS and CDR2 is YFSETQ. With 4 bases clipped from V and 7 bases from J, the junction kept 3 bases outside the gene matches. The length of the CDR3 is 14 residues. CDR3 sequence (DNA): TGCGCCAGCAGCCCGGACAGGGGCAATTCACCCCTCCACTTT. Protein product: CASSPDRGNSPLHF. The full variable domain, its missing parts supplied by reference TRBV5-1 and TRBJ1-6, is KAGVTQTPRYLIKTRGQQVTLSCSPISGHRSVSWYQQTPGQGLQFLFEYFSETQRNKGNFPGRFSGRQFSNSRSEMNVSTLELGDSALYLCASSPDRGNSPLHFGNGTRLTVT.